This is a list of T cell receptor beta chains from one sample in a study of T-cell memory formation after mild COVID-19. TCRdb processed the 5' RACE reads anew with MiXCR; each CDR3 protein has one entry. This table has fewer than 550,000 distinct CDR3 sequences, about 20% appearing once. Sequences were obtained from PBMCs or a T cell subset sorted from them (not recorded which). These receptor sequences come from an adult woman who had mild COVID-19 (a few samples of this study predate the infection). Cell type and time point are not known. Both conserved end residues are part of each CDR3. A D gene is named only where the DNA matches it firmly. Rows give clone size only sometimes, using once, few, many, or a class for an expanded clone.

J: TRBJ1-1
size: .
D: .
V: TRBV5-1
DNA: TGCGCCAGCAGCTTGGCCGTTGGGGGGAACACTGAAGCTTTCTTT
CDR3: CASSLAVGGNTEAFF

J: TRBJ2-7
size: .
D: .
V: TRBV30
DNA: TGTGCCTGGAGTTTTCCGGGACTCAGCTCCTACGAGCAGTACTTC
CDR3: CAWSFPGLSSYEQYF

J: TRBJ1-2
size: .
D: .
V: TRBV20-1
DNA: TGCAGTGCCCGCAACGGGGAACTAGAGGGCTACACCTTC
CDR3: CSARNGELEGYTF

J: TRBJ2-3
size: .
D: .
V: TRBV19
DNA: TGTGCCAGTAGTGACCGGGGGATCACAGATACGCAGTATTTT
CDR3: CASSDRGITDTQYF

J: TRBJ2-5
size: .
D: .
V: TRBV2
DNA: TGTGCCAGCAGGGATCCCACGGGTTACCAAGAGACCCAGTACTTC
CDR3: CASRDPTGYQETQYF

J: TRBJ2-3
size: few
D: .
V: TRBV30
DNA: TGTGCCTGGAGTGAATATCTAGATACGCAGTATTTT
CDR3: CAWSEYLDTQYF

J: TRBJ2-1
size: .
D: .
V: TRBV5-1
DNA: TGCGCCAGCAGCCCCCAGGGGGGCCGGGGCTACAATGAGCAGTTCTTC
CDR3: CASSPQGGRGYNEQFF

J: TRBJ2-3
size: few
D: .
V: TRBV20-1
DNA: TGCAGTGCTAACCCGGTGGGGACCACAGATACGCAGTATTTT
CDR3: CSANPVGTTDTQYF

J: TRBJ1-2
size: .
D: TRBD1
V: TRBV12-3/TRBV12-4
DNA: TGTGCCAGCAGTTCCGGGACAGGGCTCGCCGGCTACACCTTC
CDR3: CASSSGTGLAGYTF

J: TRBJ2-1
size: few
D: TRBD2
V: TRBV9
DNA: TGTGCCAGCAGCGCCAAAACTAGCGGGGGGCGTGGTGAGCAGTTCTTC
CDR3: CASSAKTSGGRGEQFF

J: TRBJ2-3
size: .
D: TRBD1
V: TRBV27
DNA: TGTGCCAGCAGTTTATTACAGGGGGCGAAAGATACGCAGTATTTT
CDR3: CASSLLQGAKDTQYF

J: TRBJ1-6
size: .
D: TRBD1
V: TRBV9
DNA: TGTGCCAGCAGCCCCAGATCGGGACAGGGAGCGTCACCCCTCCACTTT
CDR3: CASSPRSGQGASPLHF

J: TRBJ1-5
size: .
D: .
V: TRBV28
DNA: TGTGCCAGCCTACCCCTCTCGGGGTTGAATCAGCCCCAGCATTTT
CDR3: CASLPLSGLNQPQHF